The 4 T cell receptor beta chains given below trace back to one sample, sequenced in a study of human T cells and chemical hapten exposure. Documented time point: patch test 1, 2 weeks after DPC sensitization. The treatment denotes: therapeutic diphenylcyclopropenone sensitization with weekly scalp DPC. TCRdb analysed the RACE reads with MiXCR anew, one entry per CDR3 protein. Of roughly 82,000 distinct CDR3 sequences detected, about 10% appear once; the ten largest clones hold about 4%. The sample here was whole blood, taken in connection with sensitization to the hapten diphenylcyclopropenone (DPC). These receptors were collected from a woman in her fifties or sixties with alopecia areata. Some clones in this sample may be carry-over from other donors' samples.

A few counts support this clonotype. The rearrangement uses TRBV20-1 and TRBJ1-2; D gene ambiguous. V lost 4 bases to trimming and J lost 4 bases, with 16 bases between them. Germline V gene data show CDR1 as DFQATT and CDR2 as SNEGSKA (reference sequence). The CDR3 contains 14 residues. CDR3 coding DNA: TGCAGTGCTACACCCCCCGGGAGGTTCTATGGCTACACCTTC. Translating gives CSATPPGRFYGYTF.

This clonotype was seen ten or more times. This chain uses TRBV12-3 or TRBV12-4 with TRBJ1-5; D is unclear. V was shortened by 6 bases and J by 5 bases, with 11 bases between the two germline ends. CDR3 length equals 13 residues. The CDR3 loop is CASRWASYQPQHF. CDR3 nucleotide sequence: TGTGCCAGCAGATGGGCCAGTTATCAGCCCCAGCATTTT.

The genes are TRBV7-2 and TRBJ2-5; 11 nucleotides agree with TRBD2. J was trimmed by 4 bases and V by 5 bases; bases with no gene match: 9. The CDR3 is made up of 16 amino acids. Germline V gene data show CDR1 as SGHTA and CDR2 as FQGNSA. As DNA, the CDR3 is TGTGCCAGCAGCAAAAATAGCGGGGGGGCTCGAGAGACCCAGTACTTC. As protein: CASSKNSGGARETQYF.

This clonotype has at least ten counts. The V and J genes are TRBV7-8 and TRBJ2-1; possible D gene TRBD2, 7 bases. The V and J ends lost 8 bases and 8 bases respectively, with 13 bases between them. The CDR3 sequence is 12 residues long. CDR1 is SGHVS, CDR2 FQNEAQ, per germline. The CDR3 loop reads CASLGGGDEQFF. The CDR3 DNA reads as TGTGCCAGCCTTGGGGGGGGCGATGAGCAGTTCTTC.